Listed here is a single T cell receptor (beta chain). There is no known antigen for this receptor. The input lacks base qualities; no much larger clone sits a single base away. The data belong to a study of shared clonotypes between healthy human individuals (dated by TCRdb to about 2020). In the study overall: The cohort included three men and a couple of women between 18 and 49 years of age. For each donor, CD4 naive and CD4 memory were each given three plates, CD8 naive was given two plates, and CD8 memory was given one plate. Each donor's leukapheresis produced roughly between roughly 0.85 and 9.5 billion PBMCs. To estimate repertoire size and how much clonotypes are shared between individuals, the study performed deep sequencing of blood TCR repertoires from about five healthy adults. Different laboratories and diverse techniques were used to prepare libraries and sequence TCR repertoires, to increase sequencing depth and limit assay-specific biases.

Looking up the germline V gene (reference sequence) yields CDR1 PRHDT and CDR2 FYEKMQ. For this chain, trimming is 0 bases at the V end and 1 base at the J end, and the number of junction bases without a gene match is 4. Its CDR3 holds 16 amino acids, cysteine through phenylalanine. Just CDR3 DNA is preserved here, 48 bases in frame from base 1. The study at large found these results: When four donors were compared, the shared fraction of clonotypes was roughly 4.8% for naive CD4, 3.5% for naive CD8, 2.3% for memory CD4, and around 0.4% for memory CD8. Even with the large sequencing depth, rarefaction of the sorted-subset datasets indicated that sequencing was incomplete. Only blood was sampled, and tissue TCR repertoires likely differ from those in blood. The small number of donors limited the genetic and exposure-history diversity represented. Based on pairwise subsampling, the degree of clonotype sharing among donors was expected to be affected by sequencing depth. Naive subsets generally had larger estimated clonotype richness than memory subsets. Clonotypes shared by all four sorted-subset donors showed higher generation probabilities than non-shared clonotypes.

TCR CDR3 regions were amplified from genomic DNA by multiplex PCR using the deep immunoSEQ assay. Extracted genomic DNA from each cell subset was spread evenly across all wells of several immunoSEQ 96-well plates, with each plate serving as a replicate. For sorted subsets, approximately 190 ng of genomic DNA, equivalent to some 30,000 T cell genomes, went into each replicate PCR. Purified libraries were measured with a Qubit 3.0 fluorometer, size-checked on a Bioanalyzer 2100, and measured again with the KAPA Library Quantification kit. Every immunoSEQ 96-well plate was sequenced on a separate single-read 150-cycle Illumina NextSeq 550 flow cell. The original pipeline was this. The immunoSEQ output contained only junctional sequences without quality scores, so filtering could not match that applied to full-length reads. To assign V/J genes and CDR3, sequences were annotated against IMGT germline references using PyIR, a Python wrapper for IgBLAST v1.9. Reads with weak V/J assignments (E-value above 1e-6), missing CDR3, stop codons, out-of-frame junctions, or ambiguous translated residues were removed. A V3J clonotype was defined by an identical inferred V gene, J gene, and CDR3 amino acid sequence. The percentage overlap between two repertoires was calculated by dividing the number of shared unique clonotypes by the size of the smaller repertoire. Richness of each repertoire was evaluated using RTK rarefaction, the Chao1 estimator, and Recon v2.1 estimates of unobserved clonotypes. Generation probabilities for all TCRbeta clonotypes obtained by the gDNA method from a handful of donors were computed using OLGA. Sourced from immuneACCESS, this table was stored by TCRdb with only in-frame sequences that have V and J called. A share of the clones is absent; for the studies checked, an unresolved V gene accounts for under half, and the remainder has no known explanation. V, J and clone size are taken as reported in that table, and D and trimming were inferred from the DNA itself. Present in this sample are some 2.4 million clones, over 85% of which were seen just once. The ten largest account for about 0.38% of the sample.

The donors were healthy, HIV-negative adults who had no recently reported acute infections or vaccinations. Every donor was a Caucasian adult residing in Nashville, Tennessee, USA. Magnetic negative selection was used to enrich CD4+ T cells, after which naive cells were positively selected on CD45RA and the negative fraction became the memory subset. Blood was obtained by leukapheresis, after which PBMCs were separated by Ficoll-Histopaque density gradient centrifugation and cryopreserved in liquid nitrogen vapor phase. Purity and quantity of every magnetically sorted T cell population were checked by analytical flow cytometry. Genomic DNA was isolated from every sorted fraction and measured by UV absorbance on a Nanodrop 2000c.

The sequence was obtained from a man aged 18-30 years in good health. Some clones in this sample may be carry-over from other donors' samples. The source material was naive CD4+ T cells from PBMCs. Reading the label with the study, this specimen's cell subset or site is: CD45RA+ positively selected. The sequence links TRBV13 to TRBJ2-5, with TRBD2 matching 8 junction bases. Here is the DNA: TGTGCCAGCAGCTTAGGCCTTCGGGGGGGCCAAGAGACCCAGTACTTC. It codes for CASSLGLRGGQETQYF.